The present T cell receptor (beta chain) was sequenced within a study of PD-L1 blockade in urothelial cancer. The sample holds one count of this clone. The CDR3 consists of 15 residues. Per germline, CDR1 MNHNY and CDR2 SVGAGI (reference sequence). V lost 4 bases, J lost 4 bases, and 6 bases stayed unmatched. Clones were sequenced by immunoSEQ multiplex PCR, and TCRdb holds only the in-frame ones, with some missing. This sample yields some 35,000 clones, of which approximately 90% are seen a single time; under 9.5% belongs to the top ten. Samples were collected from each patient before treatment and during treatment. Each patient gave between 1 and 8 of them in total.

This sequence joins TRBV6-6 and TRBJ1-5, with TRBD1 matching over 8 bases. The sample consisted of PBMCs, taken around atezolizumab (anti-PD-L1) treatment. The receptor was isolated from a man between 65 and 85 years old with urothelial cancer. CDR3 sequence: CASSFSGGGNQPQHF. CDR3 coding DNA: TGTGCCAGCAGTTTTTCAGGGGGCGGGAATCAGCCCCAGCATTTT.